In its sample, the clone carrying this T cell receptor (beta chain) was seen many times. The data derive from a study of regulatory T cells in long-lasting Graves disease. Time point described: newly diagnosed GD, antithyroid drugs for less than 3 months. PBMCs were the source of the RNA used for TCR sequencing. For TCR beta, libraries came from iRepertoire HTBI primers and Arm-PCR of CDR3 regions. TCRdb used MiXCR to reprocess the multiplex PCR reads, holding one entry per CDR3 protein. The sample lists 550,000 to 600,000 distinct CDR3 sequences, about 15% occurring once. CDR3 size: 12 residues. Per germline, CDR1 DFQATT and CDR2 SNEGSKA (reference sequence). Trimming stripped 5 bases from V and 4 bases from J, with 9 bases between. The same data also went into a second study, on T cells in Graves' hyperthyroidism and ophthalmopathy.

The sequencing used peripheral blood mononuclear cells (PBMCs), collected at new diagnosis, from a patient treated with antithyroid drugs. The gene calls are TRBV20-1 and TRBJ2-1; no clear D. The receptor was derived from a young man with Graves disease. The CDR3 sequence: CSAPVGYNEQFF. CDR3 DNA sequence: TGCAGTGCTCCTGTTGGGTACAATGAGCAGTTCTTC.